The 14 T cell receptor beta chains below come from one sample, sequenced in a study of siplizumab effects on memory and regulatory T cells. Sequencing used immunoSEQ multiplex PCR; TCRdb keeps in-frame clones, though not all of them. The sample lists more than 85,000 clones; about 87% were seen once. The sample was CD4+ T cells sorted from blood. The source of these receptors is a human donor in good health.

The chain recombines TRBV5-1 with TRBJ2-7; 8 positions agree with TRBD2. CDR1 is SGHRS, CDR2 YFSETQ, per germline. This CDR3 spans 14 amino acids. V shed 2 bases, J shed 3 bases, and the junction held 4 bases outside the gene matches. The CDR3 region has the DNA TGCGCCAGCAGCTTAACTAGCGGTTACTACGAGCAGTACTTC. This encodes CASSLTSGYYEQYF. Variable domain in full (rest from reference TRBV5-1 and TRBJ2-7): KAGVTQTPRYLIKTRGQQVTLSCSPISGHRSVSWYQQTPGQGLQFLFEYFSETQRNKGNFPGRFSGRQFSNSRSEMNVSTLELGDSALYLCASSLTSGYYEQYFGPGTRLTVT.

This chain uses TRBV7-3 with TRBJ2-7; 10 bases are shared with TRBD2. Germline V gene lookup returns CDR1 SGHTA and CDR2 FQGTGA. The CDR3 totals 15 residues. V lost 4 bases and J lost 1; bases outside the gene matches: 4. Written as DNA, the CDR3 is TGTGCCAGCAGCTCGATTAGCGGGAGGTCCTACGAGCAGTACTTC. Translating gives CASSSISGRSYEQYF.

V is TRBV9 and J is TRBJ2-5; 8 bases are shared with TRBD2. CDR3 length: 16 residues. The germline V gene encodes CDR1 SGDLS and CDR2 YYNGEE. With V trimmed by 4 bases and J by 1 base, 9 bases remained unmatched. The CDR3 DNA is TGTGCCAGCAGCCCCCGGGGAGCGGGAGTCCAAGAGACCCAGTACTTC. Translation: CASSPRGAGVQETQYF.

J is TRBJ2-2 and V is TRBV7-2, with 8 positions matching TRBD1. With V trimmed by 6 bases and J by 5 bases, 5 bases remained unmatched. This CDR3 has 14 residues. Germline CDR1 reads SGHTA; CDR2 reads FQGNSA. CDR3 nucleotides: TGTGCCAGCAGGTCTCAGGGGGCTACCGGGGAGCTGTTTTTT. Its translation: CASRSQGATGELFF.

V and J are TRBV19 and TRBJ2-1; the match to TRBD1 covers 8 bases. CDR1 and CDR2 from the germline V gene are LNHDA and SQIVND (reference sequence). Unmatched junction bases numbered 7, after V lost 3 bases and J lost 9 bases. CDR3 length: 14 amino acids. The CDR3 is CASSILQGAGEQFF. CDR3 DNA sequence: TGTGCCAGTAGTATTCTTCAGGGGGCAGGTGAGCAGTTCTTC.

In this sample, this clone turned up once. The J gene is TRBJ2-7, the V gene TRBV6-1; 12 nucleotides agree with TRBD1. The junction had 4 bases not matched to a gene; V was cut back by 6 bases and J by 1 base. Germline V CDR1 and CDR2: MNHNS, SASEGT. The CDR3 is 15 residues long. The CDR3 protein is CASREGQGASYEQYF. DNA for the CDR3: TGTGCCAGCAGGGAGGGACAGGGGGCATCCTACGAGCAGTACTTC.

This chain connects TRBV4-1 to TRBJ2-1, with 7 bases aligning to TRBD1. The V and J ends lost 1 base and 0 bases, in that order; junction bases with no gene match: 6. Germline CDR1 MGHRA, CDR2 YSYEKL. The CDR3 has 17 amino acids. The CDR3 is CASSQGGQRASYNEQFF. The CDR3 DNA follows: TGCGCCAGCAGCCAAGGGGGACAGAGAGCCTCCTACAATGAGCAGTTCTTC.

This chain uses TRBV10-3 with TRBJ2-5; D is undetermined. Trimming took 4 bases from V and 1 from J, leaving 10 bases between them. The CDR3 is 14 amino acids. Germline-derived CDR1 and CDR2 are ENHRY and SYGVKD. Written as DNA, the CDR3 is TGTGCCATCAGTGCCCAGGCCTTCCAAGAGACCCAGTACTTC. Translation gives CAISAQAFQETQYF.

The chain carries TRBV28 and TRBJ2-3, with TRBD1 as a possible D gene (5 bases). This CDR3 has 13 amino acids. Germline CDR1 reads MDHEN; CDR2 reads SYDVKM. Between the trimmed V and J ends, which lost 11 bases and 2 bases, there was a span of 14 bases. Here the CDR3 DNA reads TGTGCCCTCGCCACAGGTCACACAGATACGCAGTATTTT. This translates into CALATGHTDTQYF.

This chain joins TRBV19 and TRBJ2-2; 9 bases are shared with TRBD1. The germline gives CDR1 LNHDA, CDR2 SQIVND (reference sequence). The CDR3 covers 15 residues. J gave up 6 bases and V 5 bases, and 7 bases lay outside the gene matches. DNA of the CDR3: TGTGCCAGTAGTGATCCGACAGGGGGGCCCGGGGAGCTGTTTTTT. Protein: CASSDPTGGPGELFF.

This chain connects TRBV18 to TRBJ1-4, with 7 bases fitting TRBD1. Per the germline V gene, CDR1 is KGHSH and CDR2 is LQKENI. The V segment lost 4 bases and the J segment 0 bases; nucleotides outside the gene matches: 5. The CDR3 is 16 amino acids. CDR3 residues: CASSHKQGSTNEKLFF. Here the CDR3 DNA reads TGTGCCAGCTCACACAAACAGGGGTCAACTAATGAAAAACTGTTTTTT. Using reference TRBV18 and TRBJ1-4 for the parts outside the CDR3, the full variable domain is NAGVMQNPRHLVRRRGQEARLRCSPMKGHSHVYWYRQLPEEGLKFMVYLQKENIIDESGMPKERFSAEFPKEGPSILRIQQVVRGDSAAYFCASSHKQGSTNEKLFFGSGTQLSVL.

The rearrangement uses TRBV7-2 and TRBJ1-3, with D unresolved. Looked up from germline, CDR1 is SGHTA and CDR2 is FQGNSA. The CDR3 runs to 15 residues. The V end lost 5 bases, the J end lost 0 bases, and 11 bases lay between the germline ends. CDR3 residues: CASSPVVNSGNTIYF. For the CDR3, the DNA is TGTGCCAGCAGCCCCGTAGTTAACTCTGGAAACACCATATATTTT.

This clone was found once. The chain links TRBV6-5 to TRBJ2-7; no clear D gene. Trimming shortened V by 8 bases and J by 0 bases, and 8 bases separated the two germline ends. The CDR3 has 12 amino acids. Looked up from germline, CDR1 is MNHEY and CDR2 is SVGAGI. The CDR3 sequence is CASARSSYEQYF. The DNA for the CDR3 is TGTGCCAGCGCCAGGAGCTCCTACGAGCAGTACTTC.

The chain couples TRBV7-9 to TRBJ1-5, with 9 bases fitting TRBD1. V gave up 3 bases and J gave up 2 bases; unmatched junction bases: 2. Germline loops: CDR1 SEHNR, CDR2 FQNEAQ (reference sequence). The CDR3 spans 15 residues. The CDR3 DNA reads as TGTGCCAGCAGCTTGGACAGGGGCGGCAATCAGCCCCAGCATTTT. It specifies CASSLDRGGNQPQHF.